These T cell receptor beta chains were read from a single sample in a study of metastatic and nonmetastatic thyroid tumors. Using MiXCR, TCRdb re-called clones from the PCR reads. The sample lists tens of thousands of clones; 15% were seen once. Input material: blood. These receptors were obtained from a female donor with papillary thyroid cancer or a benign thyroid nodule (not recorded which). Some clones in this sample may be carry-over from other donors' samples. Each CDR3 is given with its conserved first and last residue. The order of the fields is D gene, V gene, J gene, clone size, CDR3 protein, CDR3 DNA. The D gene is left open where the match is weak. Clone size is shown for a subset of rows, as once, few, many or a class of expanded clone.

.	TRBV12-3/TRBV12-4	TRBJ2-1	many	CASSLQVGEMGEQFF	TGTGCCAGCAGCCTGCAAGTGGGGGAGATGGGTGAGCAGTTCTTC
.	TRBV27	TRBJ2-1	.	CASSLGGFGEQFF	TGTGCCAGCAGTCTTGGGGGGTTTGGTGAGCAGTTCTTC
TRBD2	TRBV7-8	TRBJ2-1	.	CASTWLAGGLTYNEQFF	TGTGCCAGCACATGGCTAGCGGGAGGCCTCACCTACAATGAGCAGTTCTTC
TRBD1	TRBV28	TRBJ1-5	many	CASSLPGQGEGAQHF	TGTGCCAGCAGCCTCCCCGGACAGGGGGAGGGGGCCCAGCATTTT
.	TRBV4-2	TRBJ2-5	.	CASSQGLPSQTQYF	TGTGCCAGCAGCCAAGGTCTACCCAGCCAGACCCAGTACTTC
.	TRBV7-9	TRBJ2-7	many	CASNHKGAYEQYF	TGTGCCAGCAACCATAAGGGAGCCTACGAGCAGTACTTC
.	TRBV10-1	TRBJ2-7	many	CASSAPRQAHEQYF	TGCGCCAGCAGTGCCCCCCGACAGGCTCACGAGCAGTACTTC
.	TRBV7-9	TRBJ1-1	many	CASSLPVNTEAFF	TGTGCCAGCAGCCTCCCCGTGAACACTGAAGCTTTCTTT
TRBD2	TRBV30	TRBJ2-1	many	CAWASGSSYNEQFF	TGTGCCTGGGCTAGCGGGAGCTCCTACAATGAGCAGTTCTTC
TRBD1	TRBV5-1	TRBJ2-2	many	CASSATTGGWTGELFF	TGCGCCAGCAGCGCAACTACAGGGGGCTGGACCGGGGAGCTGTTTTTT
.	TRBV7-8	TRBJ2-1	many	CASSPGRGHDEQFF	TGTGCCAGCAGTCCTGGGAGGGGGCACGATGAGCAGTTCTTC
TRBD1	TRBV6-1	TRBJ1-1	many	CASGYRGSTEAFF	TGTGCCAGCGGGTACAGGGGGAGTACTGAAGCTTTCTTT
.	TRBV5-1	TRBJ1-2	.	CASSLDGYGGPTF	TGCGCCAGCAGCTTGGACGGGTACGGGGGTCCCACCTTC
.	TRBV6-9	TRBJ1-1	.	CASSELPEALF	TGTGCCAGCAGTGAACTCCCTGAAGCTTTATTT
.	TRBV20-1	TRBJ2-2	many	CSASWGTGELFF	TGCAGTGCTAGTTGGGGAACCGGGGAGCTGTTTTTT
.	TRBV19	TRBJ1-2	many	CASSTRLDYGYTF	TGTGCCAGTAGTACCAGGCTGGACTATGGCTACACCTTC
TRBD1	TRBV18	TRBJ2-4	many	CASSTGQGAKNIQYF	TGTGCCAGCTCAACGGGACAGGGGGCCAAAAACATTCAGTACTTC
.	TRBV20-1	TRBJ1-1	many	CSANGPQAPGDTEAFF	TGCAGTGCTAACGGCCCACAGGCACCCGGGGACACTGAAGCTTTCTTT
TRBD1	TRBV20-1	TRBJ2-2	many	CSAPTGQAKWAGELFF	TGCAGTGCTCCTACAGGACAGGCCAAGTGGGCCGGGGAGCTGTTTTTT
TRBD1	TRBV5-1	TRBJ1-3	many	CASQGQPSGNTIYF	TGCGCCAGCCAGGGACAGCCCTCTGGAAACACCATATATTTT
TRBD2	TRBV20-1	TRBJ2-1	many	CSASSLAGAYNEQFF	TGCAGTGCTAGTAGCCTAGCGGGGGCTTACAATGAGCAGTTCTTC
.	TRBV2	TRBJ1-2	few	CASSVDSASYVYTF	TGTGCCAGCAGCGTGGACAGCGCAAGCTATGTCTACACCTTC
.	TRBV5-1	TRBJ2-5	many	CASSRQALETQYF	TGCGCCAGCAGCCGGCAGGCGTTGGAGACCCAGTACTTC
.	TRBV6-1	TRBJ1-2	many	CATHSGGIGAGYGYTF	TGTGCCACCCACTCGGGGGGGATTGGGGCTGGCTATGGCTACACCTTC
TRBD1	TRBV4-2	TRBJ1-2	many	CASRTPGTGFGYTF	TGTGCCAGCAGAACCCCCGGGACAGGTTTCGGCTACACCTTC
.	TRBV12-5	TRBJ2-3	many	CASGLRETDTQYF	TGTGCTAGTGGTTTGAGAGAGACAGATACGCAGTATTTT
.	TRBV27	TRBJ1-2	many	CASSLYWGGEYGYTF	TGTGCCAGCAGTTTATATTGGGGGGGGGAGTATGGCTACACCTTC
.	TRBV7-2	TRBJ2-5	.	CASSSPGGPGRLETQYF	TGTGCCAGCAGCTCCCCCGGGGGTCCAGGGAGGTTGGAGACCCAGTACTTC
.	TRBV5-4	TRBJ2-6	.	CASSLEGESGANVLTF	TGTGCCAGCAGCTTGGAAGGAGAATCTGGGGCCAACGTCCTGACTTTC
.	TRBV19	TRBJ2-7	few	CASSDGVSYEKYF	TGTGCCAGTAGTGACGGGGTCTCCTACGAGAAGTACTTC
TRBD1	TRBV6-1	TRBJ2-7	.	CASSAGGYDQYF	TGTGCCAGCAGTGCAGGGGGCTATGATCAGTACTTC
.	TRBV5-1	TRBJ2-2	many	CASSLASSSGELFF	TGCGCCAGCAGCTTGGCCTCTAGCTCCGGGGAGCTGTTTTTT
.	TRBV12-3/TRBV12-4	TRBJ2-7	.	CASSRIVSEQYF	TGTGCCAGCAGCCGCATAGTCTCCGAGCAGTACTTC
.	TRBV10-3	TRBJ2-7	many	CAISLGAGDFSQEQYF	TGTGCCATCAGTCTTGGGGCAGGGGATTTCTCGCAGGAGCAGTACTTC
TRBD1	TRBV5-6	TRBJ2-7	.	CASSPGTVAYYEQYF	TGTGCCAGCAGCCCCGGGACAGTGGCCTACTACGAGCAGTACTTC
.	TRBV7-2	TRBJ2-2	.	CASSLEWGGELFF	TGTGCCAGCAGCTTGGAATGGGGCGGGGAGCTGTTTTTT
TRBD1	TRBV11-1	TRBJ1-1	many	CASSLPGQGRNTEAFF	TGTGCCAGCAGCTTACCGGGACAGGGGAGGAACACTGAAGCTTTCTTT
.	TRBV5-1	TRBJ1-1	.	CASSPGNTANTEAFF	TGCGCCAGCAGCCCCGGGAACACAGCGAACACTGAAGCTTTCTTT
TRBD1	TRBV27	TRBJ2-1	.	CASSPAGTVFYNEQFF	TGTGCCAGCAGCCCGGCCGGGACAGTATTTTACAATGAGCAGTTCTTC
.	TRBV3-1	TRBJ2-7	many	CASSQRDTGPYEQYF	TGTGCCAGCAGCCAGAGGGACACGGGCCCGTACGAGCAGTACTTC
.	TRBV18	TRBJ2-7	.	CASSPGGYEQYF	TGTGCCAGCTCACCCGGGGGCTACGAGCAGTACTTC
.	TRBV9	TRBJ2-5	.	CASSGSTLPWTQYF	TGTGCCAGCAGCGGATCGACCCTCCCATGGACCCAGTACTTC
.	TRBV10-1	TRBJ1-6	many	CASQDTSNSPLHF	TGCGCCAGCCAGGACACCTCTAATTCACCCCTCCACTTT
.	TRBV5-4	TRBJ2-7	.	CASSSGTRWDEQYF	TGTGCCAGCAGTTCCGGGACACGCTGGGATGAGCAGTACTTC
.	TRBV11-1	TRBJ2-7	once	CASSSFQVSTYF	TGTGCCAGCAGCAGTTTCCAGGTGAGCACCTACTTC
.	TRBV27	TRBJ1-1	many	CASSLSGGKYTEAFF	TGTGCCAGCAGTTTATCCGGGGGCAAGTACACTGAAGCTTTCTTT
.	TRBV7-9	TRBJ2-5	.	CASNLETWETQYF	TGTGCCAGCAACTTAGAGACGTGGGAGACCCAGTACTTC
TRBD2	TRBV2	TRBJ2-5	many	CASSEARGGGKTQYF	TGTGCCAGCAGTGAAGCGCGGGGGGGCGGGAAGACCCAGTACTTC
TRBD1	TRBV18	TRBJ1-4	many	CASSPGTGSEKLFF	TGTGCCAGCTCACCCGGGACAGGGTCTGAAAAACTGTTTTTT
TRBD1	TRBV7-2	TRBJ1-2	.	CASSFSSGTAHGYTF	TGTGCCAGCAGCTTCTCCTCCGGGACAGCCCATGGCTACACCTTC
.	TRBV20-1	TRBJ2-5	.	CSAMRRRIQETQYF	TGCAGTGCTATGAGGCGGAGAATTCAAGAGACCCAGTACTTC
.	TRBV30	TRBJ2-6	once	CAWSLGTGANILTF	TGTGCCTGGAGCCTAGGAACTGGGGCCAACATCCTGACTTTT
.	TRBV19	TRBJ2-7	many	CASSMSYSSYEQYF	TGTGCCAGTAGTATGTCTTACAGCTCCTACGAGCAGTACTTC